Each of the 15 T cell receptor beta chains below was sequenced from the same sample in a study of T cells after yellow fever vaccination. Each CDR3 protein is one row after TCRdb ran MiXCR on the 5' RACE reads. There are about 220,000 distinct CDR3 sequences in the sample; approximately 6.7% occur only once, and more than 1% lies in the top ten. Source: CD4+ T cells sorted from PBMCs, taken on the day of the yellow fever booster vaccination. The receptor source for this set is a man aged 30 to 45 who received the YFV17D yellow fever vaccine.

The chain has TRBV5-5 and TRBJ2-3; D unresolved. The germline V gene encodes CDR1 SGHKS and CDR2 YYEKEE (reference sequence). V was shortened by 2 bases and J by 1 base, with 11 bases between the two germline ends. This CDR3 is 15 amino acids long. The CDR3 region has the DNA TGTGCCAGCAGCTTAGAAGTTCGCGGCACAGATACGCAGTATTTT. It translates to CASSLEVRGTDTQYF.

This rearrangement joins TRBV4-3 to TRBJ2-5, with TRBD2 as a possible D gene (6 bases). V gave up 1 base and J gave up 4 bases, with 10 bases separating them. The CDR3 length is 14 residues. CDR1 LGHNA and CDR2 YSLEER come from the germline V gene. CDR3 sequence: CASSQVGSGETQYF. For the CDR3, the DNA is TGCGCCAGCAGCCAAGTCGGTAGCGGAGAGACCCAGTACTTC.

This sequence joins TRBV25-1 and TRBJ1-5; D perhaps matches TRBD1 (5 bases). Germline CDR1 reads MGHDK; CDR2 reads SYGVNS. The CDR3 sequence is 14 residues long. The germline V and J ends were trimmed by 6 bases and 3 bases, with 12 bases remaining between them. The CDR3 DNA follows: TGTGCCAGCAGGGAAGCAGGGAACAATCAGCCCCAGCATTTT. It specifies CASREAGNNQPQHF.

This clonotype was observed a handful of times. V gene TRBV4-2 combines with J gene TRBJ2-5, with 10 bases identical to TRBD2. The CDR3 has 20 residues. The germline V gene encodes CDR1 LGHNA and CDR2 YNFKEQ. V was clipped by 0 bases and J by 5 bases; unmatched bases: 18. CDR3 sequence reads: CASSQESGLAGAWGRETQYF. In nucleotides, the CDR3 is TGTGCCAGCAGCCAAGAAAGTGGCCTAGCGGGGGCTTGGGGGCGGGAGACCCAGTACTTC.

This chain uses TRBV6-1 with TRBJ1-3, with D possibly being TRBD1 (6 bases). V lost 7 bases to trimming and J lost 1 base, with 11 bases between them. Germline V gene sequence: CDR1 MNHNS, CDR2 SASEGT. The CDR3 is 14 residues long. CDR3 loop: CASINTGSGNTIYF. As DNA, the CDR3 is TGTGCCAGCATCAACACAGGGTCTGGAAACACCATATATTTT.

The chain recombines TRBV27 with TRBJ2-1; 10 nucleotides line up with TRBD2. V shed 4 bases and J 5 bases; nucleotides not matched to a gene: 8. This CDR3 is built from 16 residues. Germline V CDR1 and CDR2: MNHEY, SMNVEV (reference sequence). The CDR3 here is CASSSLGTSVDNEQFF. Here the CDR3 DNA reads TGTGCCAGCAGTTCTTTAGGGACTAGCGTAGACAATGAGCAGTTCTTC.

This clonotype was observed at least ten times. The chain uses TRBV5-1 and TRBJ2-2; 9 nucleotides line up with TRBD2. J gave up 8 bases and V 0 bases, and 5 bases lay outside the gene matches. The CDR3 is 15 residues long. Germline loops: CDR1 SGHRS, CDR2 YFSETQ. CDR3 bases: TGCGCCAGCAGCTTGGAGCCTAGCGGGATTGGGGAGCTGTTTTTT. This gives the protein CASSLEPSGIGELFF. Looking up the rest from reference TRBV5-1 and TRBJ2-2 gives the full variable domain: KAGVTQTPRYLIKTRGQQVTLSCSPISGHRSVSWYQQTPGQGLQFLFEYFSETQRNKGNFPGRFSGRQFSNSRSEMNVSTLELGDSALYLCASSLEPSGIGELFFGEGSRLTVL.

The CDR3 sequence is CASSYSDLSTGAFF. In nucleotides, the CDR3 is TGTGCCAGCAGTTACTCCGATCTCTCGACGGGAGCTTTCTTT. V usage is TRBV6-5 and J usage is TRBJ1-1; D unclear. Trimming shortened V by 0 bases and J by 10 bases, and 15 bases separated the two germline ends. From germline, CDR1 is MNHEY and CDR2 SVGAGI. CDR3 length: 14 amino acids.

This clonotype was recorded many times. V is TRBV14 and J is TRBJ2-7, with D perhaps TRBD1 or TRBD2 (6 bases each). V lost 6 bases and J lost 3, with 15 bases in between. Germline V gene data show CDR1 as SGHDN and CDR2 as FVKESK. This CDR3 contains 14 residues. This CDR3 reads CASSRTGRFYEQYF. In DNA form, the CDR3 reads TGTGCCAGCAGTCGCACAGGGAGGTTCTACGAGCAGTACTTC.

This clonotype was detected ten times or more. This rearrangement joins TRBV23-1 to TRBJ2-1; TRBD1 might be the D (6 bases). TRBV23-1 is flagged as an ORF with uncertain function. The CDR3 sequence is 18 residues long. Trimming shortened V by 6 bases and J by 4 bases, and 25 bases separated the two germline ends. In DNA form, the CDR3 reads TGCGCCAGCAGCCTTCACGGCGACAGGCCCAGAAAGTACAATGAGCAGTTCTTC. Its translation is CASSLHGDRPRKYNEQFF.

This clonotype was counted a few times. V gene TRBV3-1 combines with J gene TRBJ2-3; 8 bases are a match to TRBD2. CDR1 and CDR2 from the germline V gene are LGHDT and YNNKEL (reference sequence). The CDR3 loop spans 15 amino acids. V dropped 1 base and J dropped 3; count of bases not matched to a gene: 3. CDR3 coding DNA: TGTGCCAGCAGCCAAGCGGTAGCGGGAACAGATACGCAGTATTTT. This gives the protein CASSQAVAGTDTQYF.

This clonotype was detected a few times. The chain recombines TRBV6-5 with TRBJ2-1, with TRBD2 matching over 13 bases. This CDR3 has 15 amino acids. V trimming: 2 bases; J trimming: 6 bases; junction bases outside the gene matches: 1. CDR1 and CDR2 from the germline V gene are MNHEY and SVGAGI. In nucleotides, the CDR3 is TGTGCCAGCAGTTACAGGACTAGCGGGAGCAATGAGCAGTTCTTC. Protein product: CASSYRTSGSNEQFF.

This clonotype was observed at least ten times. The J gene is TRBJ2-7, the V gene TRBV20-1, with D perhaps TRBD2 (5 bases). CDR3 length equals 13 residues. Trimming took 0 bases from V and 5 from J, leaving 11 bases between them. CDR1 is DFQATT, CDR2 SNEGSKA, per germline (reference sequence). CDR3 amino acids: CSARDPAGDEQYF. In DNA form, the CDR3 reads TGCAGTGCTAGAGATCCCGCCGGGGACGAGCAGTACTTC.

The chain couples TRBV20-1 to TRBJ2-7, with TRBD2 identical over 8 bases. The CDR3 is made up of 14 amino acids. With 3 bases clipped from V and 7 bases from J, the junction kept 11 bases outside the gene matches. Germline lookup yields CDR1 DFQATT and CDR2 SNEGSKA (reference sequence). This CDR3 is CSASPSGRAREQYF. CDR3 DNA sequence: TGCAGTGCTAGCCCCAGCGGGAGAGCCCGGGAGCAGTACTTC.

J is TRBJ1-2 and V is TRBV7-2; D ambiguous. Germline CDR1 is SGHTA and CDR2 is FQGNSA. Trimming took off 0 bases at V and 0 bases at J, with 8 bases between the two ends. The CDR3 runs to 15 residues. CDR3 residues: CASSLATQTNYGYTF. The CDR3 nucleotides read TGTGCCAGCAGCTTAGCGACACAAACTAACTATGGCTACACCTTC.